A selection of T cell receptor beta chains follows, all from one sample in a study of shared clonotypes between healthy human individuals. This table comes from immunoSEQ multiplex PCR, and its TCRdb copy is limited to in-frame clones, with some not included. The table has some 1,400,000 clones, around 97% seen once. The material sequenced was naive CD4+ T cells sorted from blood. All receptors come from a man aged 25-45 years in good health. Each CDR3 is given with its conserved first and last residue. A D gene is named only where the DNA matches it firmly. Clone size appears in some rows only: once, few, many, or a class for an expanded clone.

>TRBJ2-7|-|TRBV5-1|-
CASSSKLDSYEQYF
TGCGCCAGCAGCTCTAAGTTGGACAGCTACGAGCAGTACTTC
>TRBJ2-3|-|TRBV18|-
CANSPPSTDTQYF
TGTGCCAACTCACCACCCTCGACAGATACGCAGTATTTT
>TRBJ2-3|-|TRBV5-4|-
CASSLEPESTDTQYF
TGTGCCAGCAGCTTGGAACCGGAATCCACAGATACGCAGTATTTT
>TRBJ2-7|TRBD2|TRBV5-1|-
CASSFGLAGSSYEQYF
TGCGCCAGCAGCTTCGGACTAGCGGGAAGCTCCTACGAGCAGTACTTC
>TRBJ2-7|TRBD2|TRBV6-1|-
CASSKGTSGRGWEQYF
TGTGCCAGCAGTAAAGGGACTAGCGGGAGGGGGTGGGAGCAGTACTTC
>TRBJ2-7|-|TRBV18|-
CASSPGTPNYEQYF
TGTGCCAGCTCACCAGGGACGCCAAACTACGAGCAGTACTTC
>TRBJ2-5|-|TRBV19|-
CASSRLGGEETQYF
TGTGCCAGTAGTAGGTTGGGTGGGGAAGAGACCCAGTACTTC
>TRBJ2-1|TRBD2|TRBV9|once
CASSARLARGNEQFF
TGTGCCAGCAGCGCCCGACTAGCTCGAGGGAATGAGCAGTTCTTC
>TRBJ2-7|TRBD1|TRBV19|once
CASSPSPGTGGDEQYF
TGTGCCAGTAGCCCCTCCCCTGGGACAGGGGGCGACGAGCAGTACTTC
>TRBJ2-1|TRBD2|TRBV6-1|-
CASSASSGRAVYNEQFF
TGTGCCAGCAGTGCCAGTAGCGGGAGGGCCGTCTACAATGAGCAGTTCTTC
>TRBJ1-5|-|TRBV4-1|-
CASSQDPGLRPQHF
TGCGCCAGCAGCCAAGATCCAGGGCTGCGGCCCCAGCATTTT
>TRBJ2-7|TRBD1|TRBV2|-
CASTSRGTGAYEQYF
TGTGCCAGCACAAGCAGGGGGACAGGGGCCTACGAGCAGTACTTC
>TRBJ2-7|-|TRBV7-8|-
CASSPTQLFYEQYF
TGTGCCAGCAGTCCAACTCAGTTATTCTACGAGCAGTACTTC
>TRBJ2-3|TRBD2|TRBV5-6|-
CASSHPGLAGGGDTQYF
TGTGCCAGCAGCCATCCGGGACTAGCGGGAGGTGGAGATACGCAGTATTTT
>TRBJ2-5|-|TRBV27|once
CASSREGYETQYF
TGTGCCAGCAGTAGAGAAGGGTACGAAACCCAGTACTTC
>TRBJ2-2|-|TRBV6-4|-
CASSVTTGGANTGELFF
TGTGCCAGCAGTGTAACAACAGGGGGGGCGAACACCGGGGAGCTGTTTTTT
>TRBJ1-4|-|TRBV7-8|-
CATGGGEGKEWGNEKLFF
TGTGCCACCGGAGGTGGTGAGGGGAAAGAGTGGGGCAATGAAAAACTGTTTTTT
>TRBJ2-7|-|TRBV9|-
CASSVGRTFSYEQYF
TGTGCCAGCAGCGTGGGGAGGACGTTTAGCTACGAGCAGTACTTC
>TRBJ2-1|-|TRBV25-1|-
CASSAYRVSYNEQFF
TGTGCCAGCAGTGCCTATAGGGTCTCCTACAATGAGCAGTTCTTC
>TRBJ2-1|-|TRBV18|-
CASSPYRTDDNEQFF
TGTGCCAGCTCACCATATAGGACGGACGACAATGAGCAGTTCTTC
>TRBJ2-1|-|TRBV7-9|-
CASSQFLFSVVVYNEQFF
TGTGCCAGCAGCCAATTTTTATTTTCGGTAGTGGTTTACAATGAGCAGTTCTTC
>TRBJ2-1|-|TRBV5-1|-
CASSSSRYNEQFF
TGCGCCAGCAGCTCGTCCCGTTACAATGAGCAGTTCTTC
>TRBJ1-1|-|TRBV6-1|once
CASSGERLRAFF
TGTGCCAGCAGTGGGGAGAGGTTGAGAGCTTTCTTT
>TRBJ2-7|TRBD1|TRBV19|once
CASRRTGNLYEQYF
TGTGCCAGTAGGCGGACAGGGAATCTTTACGAGCAGTACTTC
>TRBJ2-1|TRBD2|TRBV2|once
CASSLAGGRHEQFF
TGTGCCAGCAGTCTAGCGGGAGGACGGCATGAGCAGTTCTTC
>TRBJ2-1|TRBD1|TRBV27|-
CASSFQGRQGNNEQFF
TGTGCCAGCAGTTTCCAGGGGAGACAGGGAAACAATGAGCAGTTCTTC
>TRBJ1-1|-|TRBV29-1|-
CSGVGGSTEAFF
TGCAGCGGAGTGGGGGGTAGCACTGAAGCTTTCTTT
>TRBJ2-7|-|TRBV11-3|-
CASSFSGLGYEQYF
TGTGCCAGCAGCTTTTCAGGGCTAGGTTACGAGCAGTACTTC
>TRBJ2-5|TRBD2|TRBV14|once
CASSRHRTSGRGETQYF
TGTGCCAGCAGCCGGCACCGGACTAGCGGGAGAGGAGAGACCCAGTACTTC
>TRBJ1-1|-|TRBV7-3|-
CASSLAPNTEAFF
TGTGCCAGCAGCTTGGCTCCGAACACTGAAGCTTTCTTT
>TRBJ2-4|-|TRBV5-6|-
CASSPGLFKNIQYF
TGTGCCAGCAGCCCCGGACTATTCAAAAACATTCAGTACTTC
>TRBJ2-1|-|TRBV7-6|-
CASSPPGLHQFF
TGTGCCAGCAGCCCCCCAGGGCTACATCAGTTCTTC
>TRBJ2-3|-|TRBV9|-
CASSGAGVHTQYF
TGTGCCAGCAGCGGTGCTGGAGTTCATACGCAGTATTTT
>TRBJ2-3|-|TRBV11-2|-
CASSWQGLVTDTQYF
TGTGCCAGCAGCTGGCAGGGTCTGGTTACAGATACGCAGTATTTT
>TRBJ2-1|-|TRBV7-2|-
CASSLDRVVEQFF
TGTGCCAGCAGCTTAGACAGGGTAGTTGAGCAGTTCTTC
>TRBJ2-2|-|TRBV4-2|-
CASSQDPATSQDTGELFF
TGTGCCAGCAGCCAAGATCCAGCGACTAGTCAGGACACCGGGGAGCTGTTTTTT
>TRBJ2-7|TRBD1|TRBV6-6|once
CASTRSQGTYEQYF
TGTGCCAGCACCAGATCACAGGGGACCTACGAGCAGTACTTC
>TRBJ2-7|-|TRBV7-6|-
CASSLNGLPIAYEQYF
TGTGCCAGCAGCCTTAATGGACTACCGATTGCCTACGAGCAGTACTTC
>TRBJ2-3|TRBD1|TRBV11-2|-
CASSLDYRAGTGHTDTQYF
TGTGCCAGCAGCTTAGATTATAGGGCTGGGACAGGTCACACAGATACGCAGTATTTT
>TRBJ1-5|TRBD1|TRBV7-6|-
CASSLDPDRDGNQPQHF
TGTGCCAGCAGCTTAGATCCCGACAGGGACGGCAATCAGCCCCAGCATTTT
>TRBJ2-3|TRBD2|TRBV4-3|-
CASSQENQAGGSDTQYF
TGCGCCAGCAGCCAAGAGAATCAAGCGGGAGGGTCAGATACGCAGTATTTT
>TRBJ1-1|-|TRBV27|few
CASSFQGGDAEAFF
TGTGCCAGCAGTTTCCAGGGAGGTGATGCTGAAGCTTTCTTT
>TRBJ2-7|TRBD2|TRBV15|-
CATSRELLASGAYEQYF
TGTGCCACCAGCAGAGAATTGTTGGCTAGCGGGGCCTACGAGCAGTACTTC
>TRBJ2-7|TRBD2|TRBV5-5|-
CASSLEFLAGVQYF
TGTGCCAGCAGCTTGGAATTCCTAGCGGGAGTGCAGTACTTC